The rows below give T cell receptor beta chains drawn from one sample of a study of blood T cells in healthy people across ages. TCRdb reprocessed the 5' RACE reads with MiXCR, giving one entry per CDR3 protein. The sample has more than 900,000 distinct CDR3 sequences, 20% to 25% seen once. These data are also associated with another study on T cells of mothers and their children.

Sequenced input: blood. The source is a girl between 2 and 10 years old in good health. Both conserved end residues are part of each CDR3. Fields, in order: D gene, V gene, J gene, clone size, CDR3 DNA, CDR3 protein. D genes are given only for firm matches. Not all rows give a size; the values are once, few, many and, for expanded clones, a class.

d_gene: TRBD2
v_gene: TRBV7-2
j_gene: TRBJ2-3
abundance: .
CDR3nt: TGTGCCAGCAGCTTCCAAGCGGGGACTAGCACAGATACGCAGTATTTT
CDR3aa: CASSFQAGTSTDTQYF

d_gene: .
v_gene: TRBV6-4
j_gene: TRBJ1-2
abundance: .
CDR3nt: TGTGCCAGCAGTCAGGAGGCAGGTTGGGGGTCTGGCTACACCTTC
CDR3aa: CASSQEAGWGSGYTF

d_gene: .
v_gene: TRBV5-1
j_gene: TRBJ2-1
abundance: .
CDR3nt: TGCGCCAGCAGCTTGGATGGTGGGAGTGACCAGTTCTTC
CDR3aa: CASSLDGGSDQFF

d_gene: .
v_gene: TRBV20-1
j_gene: TRBJ2-7
abundance: few
CDR3nt: TGCAGTGCTAATCCCTCAACGGGGGATACCTACGAGCAGTACTTC
CDR3aa: CSANPSTGDTYEQYF

d_gene: .
v_gene: TRBV27
j_gene: TRBJ1-1
abundance: .
CDR3nt: TGTGCCAGCAGTAACCCTTGGAGGGTGAACACTGAAGCTTTCTTT
CDR3aa: CASSNPWRVNTEAFF

d_gene: .
v_gene: TRBV18
j_gene: TRBJ1-6
abundance: .
CDR3nt: TGTGCCAGCTCCCCACCTGGAAAGGCCCTCCACTTT
CDR3aa: CASSPPGKALHF

d_gene: TRBD2
v_gene: TRBV20-1
j_gene: TRBJ2-7
abundance: few
CDR3nt: TGCAGTGCTGTGACTAGCGGAGGTTACGAGCAGTACTTC
CDR3aa: CSAVTSGGYEQYF

d_gene: .
v_gene: TRBV6-1
j_gene: TRBJ2-3
abundance: .
CDR3nt: TGTGCCAGCAGTCCCCTGGCGCAGTTATGGGGGGCACACGACACAGATACGCAGTATTTT
CDR3aa: CASSPLAQLWGAHDTDTQYF

d_gene: .
v_gene: TRBV28
j_gene: TRBJ1-6
abundance: .
CDR3nt: TGTGCCAGCAGTATTGAGAACGGGGGCACCTATAATTCACCCCTCCACTTT
CDR3aa: CASSIENGGTYNSPLHF

d_gene: .
v_gene: TRBV29-1
j_gene: TRBJ2-5
abundance: .
CDR3nt: TGCAGCGTTGAATGGCCACCACAAGAGACCCAGTACTTC
CDR3aa: CSVEWPPQETQYF

d_gene: TRBD1
v_gene: TRBV2
j_gene: TRBJ2-2
abundance: .
CDR3nt: TGTGCCAGCAGGGGACAGGGGACGAACACCGGGGAGCTGTTTTTT
CDR3aa: CASRGQGTNTGELFF

d_gene: .
v_gene: TRBV7-9
j_gene: TRBJ2-1
abundance: .
CDR3nt: TGTGCCAGCAGCCCGGGACTCAATTTGCAGTTCTTC
CDR3aa: CASSPGLNLQFF

d_gene: TRBD2
v_gene: TRBV20-1
j_gene: TRBJ2-7
abundance: .
CDR3nt: TGCAGTGCCCGGGAGGGGTCGGGAGAGCAGTACTTC
CDR3aa: CSAREGSGEQYF

d_gene: TRBD2
v_gene: TRBV7-9
j_gene: TRBJ2-4
abundance: .
CDR3nt: TGTGCCAGCAGCGGGACTAGCGGGGTAGACATTCAGTACTTC
CDR3aa: CASSGTSGVDIQYF

d_gene: TRBD1
v_gene: TRBV2
j_gene: TRBJ1-5
abundance: .
CDR3nt: TGTGCCAGCAGTGAAGCGCCACCCGGGCAGGGGGTTGAGCCCCAGCATTTT
CDR3aa: CASSEAPPGQGVEPQHF

d_gene: .
v_gene: TRBV27
j_gene: TRBJ1-2
abundance: .
CDR3nt: TGTGCCAGCAGTTTCCCGGCTGGCTATGGCTACACCTTC
CDR3aa: CASSFPAGYGYTF

d_gene: TRBD1
v_gene: TRBV12-3/TRBV12-4
j_gene: TRBJ2-7
abundance: .
CDR3nt: TGTGCCAGCAGTCCACAGGGGACCACCTACGAGCAGTACTTC
CDR3aa: CASSPQGTTYEQYF

d_gene: .
v_gene: TRBV28
j_gene: TRBJ2-7
abundance: .
CDR3nt: TGTGCCAGCAGCTATCCCCCGGGACGGGACGGGGCATACGAGCAGTACTTC
CDR3aa: CASSYPPGRDGAYEQYF

d_gene: .
v_gene: TRBV11-3
j_gene: TRBJ2-1
abundance: .
CDR3nt: TGTGCCAGCGGCTTAGGTGATGAGCAGTTCTTC
CDR3aa: CASGLGDEQFF

d_gene: .
v_gene: TRBV3-1
j_gene: TRBJ2-7
abundance: many
CDR3nt: TGTGCCAGCAGCTTGGGGTCTGGAGACTACGAGCAGTACTTC
CDR3aa: CASSLGSGDYEQYF

d_gene: .
v_gene: TRBV20-1
j_gene: TRBJ1-1
abundance: .
CDR3nt: TGCAGTGCCCCAACCAGGGAAACTGAAGCTTTCTTT
CDR3aa: CSAPTRETEAFF

d_gene: .
v_gene: TRBV6-5
j_gene: TRBJ1-5
abundance: .
CDR3nt: TGTGCCAGCAGCGCGGGGTATTATAGCAATCAGCCCCAGCATTTT
CDR3aa: CASSAGYYSNQPQHF

d_gene: TRBD2
v_gene: TRBV13
j_gene: TRBJ2-7
abundance: .
CDR3nt: TGTGCCAGCAGCTCGACTAGCGGAAACTACGAGCAGTACTTC
CDR3aa: CASSSTSGNYEQYF

d_gene: TRBD2
v_gene: TRBV6-1
j_gene: TRBJ2-7
abundance: few
CDR3nt: TGTGCCACCACGGTTCCTGGGAGGGCCTTCAAGGACGAGCAGTACTTC
CDR3aa: CATTVPGRAFKDEQYF

d_gene: .
v_gene: TRBV12-3/TRBV12-4
j_gene: TRBJ1-2
abundance: .
CDR3nt: TGTGCCAGCAGTTTAGAGGGACGGAGAAACTATGGCTACACCTTC
CDR3aa: CASSLEGRRNYGYTF

d_gene: .
v_gene: TRBV6-5
j_gene: TRBJ1-1
abundance: few
CDR3nt: TGTGCCAGCAGACCCCCCTCAACAGGACGAGCTTTCTTT
CDR3aa: CASRPPSTGRAFF

d_gene: .
v_gene: TRBV27
j_gene: TRBJ2-7
abundance: .
CDR3nt: TGTGCCAGCAGTTTAGAGAGCAGCACCTACGAGCAGTACTTC
CDR3aa: CASSLESSTYEQYF

d_gene: .
v_gene: TRBV3-1
j_gene: TRBJ2-5
abundance: few
CDR3nt: TGTGCCAGCAGCCAAGTTCAAAAGACCCAGTACTTC
CDR3aa: CASSQVQKTQYF

d_gene: .
v_gene: TRBV4-3
j_gene: TRBJ2-7
abundance: .
CDR3nt: TGCGCCAGCAGCCTCCAAAAGGCTCCGGACACAATTATCTCCTACGAGCAGTACTTC
CDR3aa: CASSLQKAPDTIISYEQYF

d_gene: .
v_gene: TRBV6-5
j_gene: TRBJ2-3
abundance: .
CDR3nt: TGTGCCAGCACGGATGAGACTACGCAGTATTTT
CDR3aa: CASTDETTQYF

d_gene: .
v_gene: TRBV29-1
j_gene: TRBJ2-1
abundance: .
CDR3nt: TGCAGCGTTGATCCAAACGGGAGCTCCTACAATGAGCAGTTCTTC
CDR3aa: CSVDPNGSSYNEQFF

d_gene: .
v_gene: TRBV3-1
j_gene: TRBJ2-1
abundance: .
CDR3nt: TGTGCCAGCAGCCAAGATCTAATCAGTTGGAATGAGCAGTTCTTC
CDR3aa: CASSQDLISWNEQFF

d_gene: .
v_gene: TRBV7-9
j_gene: TRBJ1-2
abundance: .
CDR3nt: TGTGCCAGCAGCCCCCACCCCCAATATGGCTACACCTTC
CDR3aa: CASSPHPQYGYTF